The next 28 T cell receptor beta chains were all read from a single sample in a study of CD8+CD57+ T cells in acquired aplastic anemia (dated by TCRdb to the late 2010s). Sequencing was carried out with an Illumina HiSeq 2000. Genomic DNA was used as template for profiling of TCR beta VDJ combinations and CDR3 sequences. Using fastp at Q25 and MiXCR, TCRdb reprocessed the public reads and kept productive beta chains. Every CDR3 protein is listed once, alongside the most common genes and DNA of its rows. The sample table holds 33,000 or so distinct CDR3 sequences, of which roughly three quarters were seen once. The ten largest clones take up over 20% of the sample. Specimen: sorted CD4+, CD8+, or CD8+CD57+ T cells (not recorded which) from PBMCs. The source is a human donor in good health, serving as a control.

The chain has TRBV25-1 and TRBJ1-6; 8 bases agree with TRBD1. CDR3 length equals 14 residues. CDR1 MGHDK and CDR2 SYGVNS come from the germline V gene. The junction had 7 bases not matched to a gene; V was cut back by 1 base and J by 14 bases. DNA of the CDR3: TGTGCCAGCAGTGAATTACAGGGGGTTACCTCCCTCCACTTT. Amino acid sequence: CASSELQGVTSLHF.

The sample holds one count of this clonotype. The junction departs from the called germline gene at one end, perhaps through a read error. The chain is built from TRBV10-3 and TRBJ1-6; 7 bases map to TRBD1. The CDR3 runs to 17 residues. Germline V gene sequence: CDR1 ENHRY, CDR2 SYGVKD. In DNA form, the CDR3 reads TGTGCCATCAGTGGCGGGGGACAGAGCTCCTGTAATTCACCCCTCCACTTT. Its protein product is CAISGGGQSSCNSPLHF.

The V gene is TRBV7-9, the J gene TRBJ1-1, with D tentatively TRBD1 (5 bases). Trimming removed 5 bases from V and 7 bases from J, with 11 bases in between. CDR1 SEHNR and CDR2 FQNEAQ come from the germline V gene (reference sequence). The CDR3 length is 12 residues. The CDR3 protein is CASSDSGYEAFF. DNA for the CDR3: TGTGCCAGCAGCGACAGTGGCTATGAAGCTTTCTTT.

The genes are TRBV2 and TRBJ2-1; D gene uncertain. V lost 7 bases, J lost 5 bases, and 12 bases lay in between. Germline loops: CDR1 SNHLY, CDR2 FYNNEI. This CDR3 is 13 amino acids long. The CDR3 protein is CASKIIRDNEQFF. CDR3 DNA: TGTGCCAGCAAGATCATAAGGGACAATGAGCAGTTCTTC.

This chain connects TRBV7-6 to TRBJ2-5; 11 bases match TRBD1. The CDR3 consists of 17 residues. J was trimmed by 3 bases and V by 1 base; bases with no gene match: 7. CDR1 SGHVS and CDR2 FNYEAQ come from the germline V gene. CDR3 region: CASSLEADRGQKETQYF. In nucleotides, the CDR3 is TGTGCCAGCAGCTTAGAGGCGGACAGGGGGCAAAAAGAGACCCAGTACTTC.

The V and J genes are TRBV29-1 and TRBJ1-1; D is perhaps TRBD1 (6 bases). Germline assignment: CDR1 SQVTM and CDR2 ANQGSEA. The CDR3 runs to 14 residues. The ends were cut back, 4 bases at V and 0 bases at J, with 12 bases in the middle. In nucleotides, the CDR3 is TGCAGCGTTGGCATGGCAGGGGTGAACACTGAAGCTTTCTTT. Translation gives CSVGMAGVNTEAFF. The full variable domain, rest sourced from reference TRBV29-1 and TRBJ1-1, is SAVISQKPSRDICQRGTSLTIQCQVDSQVTMMFWYRQQPGQSLTLIATANQGSEATYESGFVIDKFPISRPNLTFSTLTVSNMSPEDSSIYLCSVGMAGVNTEAFFGQGTRLTVV.

This clonotype came up once. The chain joins TRBV9 to TRBJ1-6; unclear D gene. Trimming removed 4 bases from V and 0 bases from J, with 14 bases in between. Germline lookup yields CDR1 SGDLS and CDR2 YYNGEE. The CDR3 contains 17 residues. The CDR3 region is CASSPAPINSYNSPLHF. DNA of the CDR3: TGTGCCAGCAGCCCCGCACCCATAAACTCCTATAATTCACCCCTCCACTTT.

The chain recombines TRBV5-1 with TRBJ2-1; 9 nucleotides align to TRBD2. Unmatched junction bases numbered 6, after V lost 1 base and J lost 7 bases. Germline V CDR1 and CDR2: SGHRS, YFSETQ. The CDR3 extends over 15 amino acids. The CDR3 bases are TGCGCCAGCAGCTTGTTAGCGGGGGACAATAATGAGCAGTTCTTC. This codes for CASSLLAGDNNEQFF.

This clonotype rates as medium-sized. The chain uses TRBV16 and TRBJ2-7, with 10 nucleotides matching TRBD1. The CDR3 sequence is 14 residues long. The V and J ends lost 5 bases and 3 bases, in that order; junction bases with no gene match: 4. CDR1 KGHSY and CDR2 FQNENV come from the germline V gene. Here the CDR3 reads CASSATGGGYEQYF. CDR3 bases: TGTGCCAGCAGCGCGACAGGGGGCGGCTACGAGCAGTACTTC.

V and J are TRBV2 and TRBJ2-7; 8 bases line up with TRBD2. This CDR3 contains 13 residues. Germline loops: CDR1 SNHLY, CDR2 FYNNEI. CDR3 in amino acids: CAKRASGSYEQYF. The DNA of the CDR3 is TGTGCAAAGCGGGCTAGCGGGTCCTACGAGCAGTACTTC.

J is TRBJ2-5 and V is TRBV6-1, with 12 nucleotides matching TRBD2. The trim removed 2 bases at V and 4 bases at J, leaving 2 bases unmatched. CDR1 and CDR2 from the germline V gene are MNHNS and SASEGT. The CDR3 spans 15 residues. CDR3: CASSELAGGPETQYF. CDR3 DNA: TGTGCCAGCAGTGAACTAGCGGGAGGGCCAGAGACCCAGTACTTC.

In DNA, the CDR3 is TGTGCCAGCAGCGCCGAACATAGGGGCTCAGATACGCAGTATTTT. This sequence encodes CASSAEHRGSDTQYF. The chain is built from TRBV9 and TRBJ2-3; weak D call: TRBD1 (5 bases). The CDR3 sequence is 15 residues long. The ends were cut back, 3 bases at V and 4 bases at J, with 15 bases in the middle. Germline loops: CDR1 SGDLS, CDR2 YYNGEE.

This chain joins TRBV7-3 and TRBJ1-1; perhaps TRBD1 as D (5 bases). Trimming removed 2 bases at V and 1 base at J, with 8 bases between. Germline V gene data show CDR1 as SGHTA and CDR2 as FQGTGA. CDR3 length: 14 amino acids. The CDR3 loop reads CASSLRQSNTEAFF. The CDR3 DNA follows: TGTGCCAGCAGCTTACGACAGTCGAACACTGAAGCTTTCTTT.

The V gene is TRBV5-4, the J gene TRBJ1-3; D unclear. There are 12 residues in the CDR3. V was cut by 1 base and J by 4 bases, with 3 bases left in between. CDR1 and CDR2 (germline): SGHNT, YYREEE (reference sequence). The CDR3 sequence: CASSLWGNTIYF. The CDR3, as DNA: TGTGCCAGCAGCTTGTGGGGAAACACCATATATTTT. Variable domain in full (rest from reference TRBV5-4 and TRBJ1-3): ETGVTQSPTHLIKTRGQQVTLRCSSQSGHNTVSWYQQALGQGPQFIFQYYREEENGRGNFPPRFSGLQFPNYSSELNVNALELDDSALYLCASSLWGNTIYFGEGSWLTVV.

This clonotype was found once. One end of the junction varies from germline; a read error may be responsible. The CDR3 here is CASSLGLRRTGGSWQPQHF. As DNA, the CDR3 is TGTGCCAGCAGTTTAGGATTGAGGAGGACAGGGGGTTCTTGGCAGCCCCAGCACTTT. This chain connects TRBV28 to TRBJ1-5; 10 nucleotides align to TRBD1. The V gene's germline CDR1 is MDHEN and CDR2 SYDVKM. CDR3 length: 19 amino acids.

This clonotype has more than one count but fewer than ten. The CDR3 is CSKTTYSTDTQYF. The CDR3 coding sequence is TGCAGCAAGACTACATATAGCACAGATACGCAGTATTTT. V usage is TRBV20-1 and J usage is TRBJ2-3; perhaps TRBD2 as D (5 bases). This CDR3 has 13 amino acids. Germline V gives CDR1 DFQATT, CDR2 SNEGSKA (reference sequence).

The sample holds one count of this clonotype. The chain combines TRBV20-1 with TRBJ2-5; TRBD1 is a possible D gene (5 bases). CDR1 is DFQATT and CDR2 is SNEGSKA in the germline V gene (reference sequence). Deletions cut 7 bases from V and 0 bases from J, with 6 bases between. This CDR3 region has 11 residues. CDR3 sequence reads: CSGQYQETQYF. CDR3 in DNA: TGCAGTGGACAGTACCAAGAGACCCAGTACTTC.

The chain recombines TRBV20-1 with TRBJ1-2, with TRBD1 as a possible D gene (6 bases). The V gene's germline CDR1 is DFQATT and CDR2 SNEGSKA (reference sequence). The CDR3 contains 13 residues. V lost 3 bases and J 4 bases, leaving 12 bases between the germline ends. CDR3: CSASQGISYGYTF. CDR3 sequence (DNA): TGCAGTGCTAGTCAGGGGATTAGCTATGGCTACACCTTC.

This chain joins TRBV7-2 and TRBJ2-7; no clear D. CDR3 length: 11 residues. The ends were cut back, 8 bases at V and 1 base at J, with 6 bases in the middle. Germline lookup yields CDR1 SGHTA and CDR2 FQGNSA. The CDR3: CASVPSYEQYF. The CDR3 nucleotides are TGTGCCAGCGTGCCGTCCTACGAGCAGTACTTC. The full variable domain, its missing parts supplied by reference TRBV7-2 and TRBJ2-7, is GAGVSQSPSNKVTEKGKDVELRCDPISGHTALYWYRQSLGQGLEFLIYFQGNSAPDKSGLPSDRFSAERTGGSVSTLTIQRTQQEDSAVYLCASVPSYEQYFGPGTRLTVT.

This clonotype was recorded a few times. The chain uses TRBV10-3 and TRBJ2-3; TRBD2 aligns across 10 bases. This CDR3 spans 14 amino acids. Germline CDR1 ENHRY, CDR2 SYGVKD. V gave up 6 bases and J gave up 5 bases; unmatched junction bases: 5. The CDR3 loop is CAIRAGGQGDTQYF. CDR3 nucleotides: TGTGCCATCAGAGCGGGGGGGCAAGGAGATACGCAGTATTTT.

CDR3 region: CASSPLSGGDYNEQFF. CDR3 nucleotide sequence: TGTGCCAGCAGCCCACTTAGCGGGGGGGATTACAATGAGCAGTTCTTC. The V gene is TRBV7-8, the J gene TRBJ2-1, with 11 nucleotides matching TRBD2. After removal of 5 bases from V and 4 bases from J, the junction contained 7 bases not matched to a gene. The germline gives CDR1 SGHVS, CDR2 FQNEAQ. The CDR3 is 16 residues long.

The chain uses TRBV29-1 and TRBJ1-2, with no clear D. Trimming took 3 bases from V and 8 from J, leaving 10 bases between them. This CDR3 has 11 residues. Germline CDR1 SQVTM, CDR2 ANQGSEA. CDR3 bases: TGCAGCGTTGACGTACGGGAGGGCTACACCTTC. Translating gives CSVDVREGYTF.

This clonotype has only a few counts. The CDR3 spells CASSLQGGRETQYF. The CDR3 coding sequence is TGTGCCAGCAGCTTACAGGGGGGGCGGGAGACCCAGTACTTC. V usage is TRBV7-2 and J usage is TRBJ2-5; D is tentatively TRBD1 or TRBD2 (7 bases each). The CDR3 extends over 14 amino acids. The germline V and J ends were trimmed by 2 bases and 5 bases, with 12 bases remaining between them. The germline V gene has CDR1 SGHTA and CDR2 FQGNSA. The full variable domain, with the rest looked up from reference TRBV7-2 and TRBJ2-5, is GAGVSQSPSNKVTEKGKDVELRCDPISGHTALYWYRQSLGQGLEFLIYFQGNSAPDKSGLPSDRFSAERTGGSVSTLTIQRTQQEDSAVYLCASSLQGGRETQYFGPGTRLLVL.

The chain uses TRBV7-9 and TRBJ2-1; 9 bases agree with TRBD1. The CDR3 runs 12 residues. V trimming: 4 bases; J trimming: 9 bases; junction bases outside the gene matches: 1. Germline CDR1 and CDR2: SEHNR and FQNEAQ (reference sequence). CDR3 region: CASSSTGGEQFF. The CDR3 DNA is TGTGCCAGCAGCTCGACAGGGGGTGAGCAGTTCTTC.

The CDR3 region has the DNA TGTGCCAGCAGCCCACTTAGCGGGGGGGCCGAGCAGTACTTC. It codes for CASSPLSGGAEQYF. The chain links TRBV7-8 to TRBJ2-7; 11 bases are shared with TRBD2. With 5 bases clipped from V and 6 bases from J, the junction kept 6 bases outside the gene matches. Germline CDR1 SGHVS, CDR2 FQNEAQ. This CDR3 spans 14 amino acids.

The chain recombines TRBV15 with TRBJ2-7, with 7 bases identical to TRBD1. The CDR3 is made up of 15 amino acids. The germline V gene encodes CDR1 LNHNV and CDR2 YYDKDF (reference sequence). V gave up 1 base and J gave up 3 bases; unmatched junction bases: 6. CDR3 in DNA: TGTGCCACCAGCAGAGGACAGGGAATACGCTACGAGCAGTACTTC. This gives the protein CATSRGQGIRYEQYF.

The chain is built from TRBV24-1 and TRBJ2-2; 10 nucleotides line up with TRBD1. This CDR3 has 15 residues. Germline CDR1 KGHDR, CDR2 SFDVKD. V was clipped by 4 bases and J by 8 bases; unmatched bases: 6. The CDR3 DNA reads TGTGCCACCAGTGAACCCGGGACAGGGGATGGGGAGCTGTTTTTT. Translating gives CATSEPGTGDGELFF.

V gene TRBV20-1 combines with J gene TRBJ2-5; TRBD1 agrees at 12 bases. Per the germline V gene, CDR1 is DFQATT and CDR2 is SNEGSKA (reference sequence). The length of the CDR3 is 15 residues. V shed 6 bases, J shed 3 bases, and the junction held 8 bases outside the gene matches. Here the CDR3 reads CSATPGQGAEETQYF. CDR3 nucleotide sequence: TGCAGTGCCACGCCGGGACAGGGGGCAGAAGAGACCCAGTACTTC.